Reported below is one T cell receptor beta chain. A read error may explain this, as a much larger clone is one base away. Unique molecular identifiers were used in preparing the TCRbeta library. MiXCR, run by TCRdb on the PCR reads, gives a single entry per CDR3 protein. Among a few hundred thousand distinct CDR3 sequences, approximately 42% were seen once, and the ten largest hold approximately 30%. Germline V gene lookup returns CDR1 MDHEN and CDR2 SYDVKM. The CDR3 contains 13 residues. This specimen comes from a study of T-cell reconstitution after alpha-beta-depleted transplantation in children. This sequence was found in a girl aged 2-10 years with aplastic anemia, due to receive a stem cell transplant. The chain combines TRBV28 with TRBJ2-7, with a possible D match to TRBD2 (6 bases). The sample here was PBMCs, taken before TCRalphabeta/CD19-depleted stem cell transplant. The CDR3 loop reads CSSSLEGRIEQYF. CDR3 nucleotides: TGTTCCAGCAGCCTGGAGGGTCGCATCGAGCAGTACTTC.